A single sample is the source of the 4 T cell receptor beta chains below, sequenced in a study of blood T cell repertoires in COVID-19. Only in-frame clones appear in the TCRdb table, and some are missing; sequencing was by immunoSEQ multiplex PCR. The top ten hold 4% to 5.5% of the sample, which has about 64,000 clones, 65% to 80% seen once. The source material was peripheral blood. The receptor source for this set is a human donor in a cohort sampled during active COVID-19.

Only a few counts were recorded for this clone. V usage is TRBV30 and J usage is TRBJ1-1; tentatively, D is TRBD1 (5 bases). CDR1 is GTSNPN, CDR2 SVGIG, per germline (reference sequence). The CDR3 extends over 12 amino acids. Trimming pared 8 bases from V and 4 bases from J, leaving 14 bases between. CDR3 bases: TGTGCCGGACACCCCTGGCCCACTGAAGCTTTCTTT. Its translation: CAGHPWPTEAFF.

The V and J genes are TRBV4-1 and TRBJ1-6, with TRBD1 matching 9 bases. J gave up 9 bases and V 7 bases, and 7 bases lay outside the gene matches. The CDR3 covers 14 residues. The germline V gene has CDR1 MGHRA and CDR2 YSYEKL. CDR3 coding DNA: TGCGCCAGCACACCAGACAGGGGGTCTTCACCCCTCCACTTT. As protein: CASTPDRGSSPLHF.

The chain uses TRBV19 and TRBJ1-2; D possibly corresponds to TRBD1 (5 bases). The CDR3 spans 15 residues. V dropped 4 bases and J dropped 1 base, with 13 bases sitting between them. The germline V gene has CDR1 LNHDA and CDR2 SQIVND (reference sequence). Written as DNA, the CDR3 is TGTGCCAGTAGTACGTCTCGGGGGAGTAACTATGGCTACACCTTC. As protein: CASSTSRGSNYGYTF.

The V and J genes are TRBV6-2 or TRBV6-3 and TRBJ2-7; 7 bases map to TRBD1. Per the germline V gene, CDR1 is MNHEY and CDR2 is SVGEGT. V lost 5 bases to trimming and J lost 3 bases; unmatched junction nucleotides: 10. This CDR3 is 15 amino acids long. In DNA form, the CDR3 reads TGTGCCAGCAGTGTCCGAGGGGACAGAGACTACGAGCAGTACTTC. The encoded protein is CASSVRGDRDYEQYF.